This T cell receptor (beta chain) originates from a study of T-cell reconstitution after alpha-beta-depleted transplantation in children. Study-level results: Some patients' high day-60 TCRbeta diversity was attributed to recipient cells surviving conditioning.

A TCRbeta library incorporating unique molecular identifiers was prepared. Each CDR3 protein is one row after TCRdb ran MiXCR on the PCR reads. In the table there are hundreds of thousands of distinct CDR3 sequences, under 20% of which are singletons. V shed 4 bases, J shed 1 base, and the junction held 4 bases outside the gene matches. Germline V lookup: CDR1 LGHDT, CDR2 YNNKEL (reference sequence). CDR3 length: 17 residues. This clonotype came up a few times. The antigen is not known. The rearrangement joins TRBV3-1 to TRBJ2-3, with 14 bases fitting TRBD2. This clonotype was sampled from a boy under two years old who had a stem cell transplant for Wiskott-Aldrich syndrome, so the T cells may come from the graft donor. The starting material was PBMCs, mostly from graft donor cells, obtained 360 days after TCRalphabeta/CD19-depleted stem cell transplant. CDR3 protein: CASSRRLAGGGTDTQYF. In DNA, the CDR3 is TGTGCCAGCAGCCGAAGACTAGCGGGGGGGGGCACAGATACGCAGTATTTT.